The 5 T cell receptor beta chains below all came from one sample that was sequenced in a study of spatial heterogeneity in lung cancer. Each CDR3 protein is one row after TCRdb ran MiXCR on the 5' RACE reads. This table has approximately 110,000 distinct CDR3 sequences, 10% to 13% appearing once. Time point of the sample: blood at routine non-recurrence follow-up after resection. The sequences come from PBMCs, collected at follow-up. These receptors were obtained from a female donor with early-stage non-small cell lung cancer.

The table lists this clonotype with a few counts. The chain carries TRBV11-2 and TRBJ2-6; D possibly uses TRBD1 or TRBD2 (5 bases each). The V gene lost 3 bases and the J gene lost 2 bases, with 11 bases spanning the gap. The CDR3 covers 16 residues. Germline V gives CDR1 SGHAT, CDR2 FQNNGV. CDR3 amino acids: CASSFRWGTGANVLTF. DNA of the CDR3: TGTGCCAGCAGCTTCCGTTGGGGGACTGGGGCCAACGTCCTGACTTTC.

This clonotype was recorded a few times. CDR3 sequence (DNA): TGCAGCGTTGAAGGGAACCAGGGAGATACGCAGTATTTT. This encodes CSVEGNQGDTQYF. V gene TRBV29-1 combines with J gene TRBJ2-3; the D gene is possibly TRBD1 (5 bases). CDR3 size: 13 residues. Per the germline V gene, CDR1 is SQVTM and CDR2 is ANQGSEA. The V end lost 1 base, the J end lost 5 bases, and 10 bases lay between the germline ends.

The rearrangement links TRBV3-1 to TRBJ2-7, with 13 bases aligning to TRBD2. Trimming at V came to 4 bases and at J to 3 bases, leaving 3 bases not matched to a gene. The CDR3 has 15 residues. CDR1 and CDR2 (germline): LGHDT, YNNKEL (reference sequence). Here the CDR3 DNA reads TGTGCCAGCAGCCGCGGACTAGCGGGGGTCTACGAGCAGTACTTC. It encodes CASSRGLAGVYEQYF.

This clonotype was seen at least ten times. The rearrangement links TRBV18 to TRBJ2-7; the D gene is possibly TRBD2 (6 bases). Germline CDR1 and CDR2: KGHSH and LQKENI. The CDR3 covers 16 residues. With 3 bases removed from V and 0 bases from J, the gap between germline ends came to 15 bases. The CDR3 DNA follows: TGTGCCAGCTCACCCCTGAGCGCCGGGAGCTCCTACGAGCAGTACTTC. Amino acids: CASSPLSAGSSYEQYF.

The chain recombines TRBV18 with TRBJ2-1; the match to TRBD1 covers 9 bases. The germline CDR1 and CDR2 sequences are KGHSH and LQKENI. V gave up 4 bases and J gave up 7 bases; unmatched junction bases: 2. The CDR3 has 13 amino acids. The CDR3 DNA follows: TGTGCCAGCTCACTACAGGGGGCAAATGAGCAGTTCTTC. Translated, it gives CASSLQGANEQFF.